This entry features one T cell receptor (beta chain) sequence. This specimen comes from a study of T cell responses to AZD1222 COVID-19 vaccine. V was pared by 3 bases and J by 4 bases, with 4 bases between. This CDR3 comprises 11 residues. Germline V gene sequence: CDR1 LGHDT, CDR2 YNNKEL (reference sequence). Profiling relied on immunoSEQ multiplex PCR, and the TCRdb table lists in-frame clones only, not all of them. In the table there are about 140,000 clones, 80% to 95% of which are singletons. Sequenced here: peripheral blood, sampled on day 0 of AZD1222 vaccination. The chain has TRBV3-1 (or the pseudogene TRBV3-2) and TRBJ2-7; D ambiguous. This TCR came from an adult in good health. Here the CDR3 reads CASSHGYEQYF. The CDR3 region has the DNA TGTGCCAGCAGCCATGGGTACGAGCAGTACTTC.